The source of this TCR beta chain is a study of CD8+ T cells in alopecia areata. With respect to this clone: Its antigen is not identified.

Treatment here: oral pan-JAK inhibitor, 5-10 mg twice daily. Specimens obtained from alopecia areata patients comprised lesional scalp punch biopsies and peripheral blood. Germline CDR1 is GTSNPN and CDR2 is SVGIG (reference sequence). Germline trimming cut 2 bases from V and 9 bases from J; bases unmatched to any gene: 6. The CDR3 has 15 amino acids. Points from the study as a whole: Scalp clonality and expanded CD8+ clones among the top 100 fell significantly with tofacitinib. Mice showed clearer TCR sharing than patients did, a gap that was possibly HLA-related.

RNA, once extracted, was reverse transcribed into cDNA for use as the sequencing template. Assay used: immunoSEQ multiplex PCR; TCRdb lists only in-frame clones, some missing. The data show about 99,000 clones, over 75% seen once. This material consisted of CD8+ T cells sorted from blood, taken around week 30, from a patient treated with tofacitinib. V usage is TRBV30 and J usage is TRBJ2-1; TRBD2 matches at 14 bases. This TCR came from a human donor with alopecia areata. This CDR3 reads CAWSNPTSGRGEQFF. CDR3 DNA: TGTGCCTGGAGTAACCCGACTAGCGGGAGGGGTGAGCAGTTCTTC.